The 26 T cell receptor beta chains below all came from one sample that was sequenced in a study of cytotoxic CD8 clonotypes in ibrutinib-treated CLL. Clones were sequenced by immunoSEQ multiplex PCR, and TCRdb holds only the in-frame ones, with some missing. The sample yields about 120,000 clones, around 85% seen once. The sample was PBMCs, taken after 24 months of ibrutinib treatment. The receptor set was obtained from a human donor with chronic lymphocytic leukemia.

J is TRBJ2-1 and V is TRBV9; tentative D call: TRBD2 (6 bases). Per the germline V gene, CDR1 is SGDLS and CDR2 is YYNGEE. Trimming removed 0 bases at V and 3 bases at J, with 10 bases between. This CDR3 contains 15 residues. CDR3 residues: CASSVGPSDYNEQFF. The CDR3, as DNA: TGTGCCAGCAGCGTAGGGCCTAGCGACTACAATGAGCAGTTCTTC. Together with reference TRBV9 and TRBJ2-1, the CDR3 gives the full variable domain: DSGVTQTPKHLITATGQRVTLRCSPRSGDLSVYWYQQSLDQGLQFLIQYYNGEERAKGNILERFSAQQFPDLHSELNLSSLELGDSALYFCASSVGPSDYNEQFFGPGTRLTVL.

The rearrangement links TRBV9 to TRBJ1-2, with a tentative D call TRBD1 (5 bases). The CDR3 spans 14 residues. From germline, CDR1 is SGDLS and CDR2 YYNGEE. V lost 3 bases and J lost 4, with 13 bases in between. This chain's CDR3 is CASSGGDGPYGYTF. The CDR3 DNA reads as TGTGCCAGCAGCGGGGGGGACGGACCCTATGGCTACACCTTC. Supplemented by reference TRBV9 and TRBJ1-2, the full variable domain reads DSGVTQTPKHLITATGQRVTLRCSPRSGDLSVYWYQQSLDQGLQFLIQYYNGEERAKGNILERFSAQQFPDLHSELNLSSLELGDSALYFCASSGGDGPYGYTFGSGTRLTVV.

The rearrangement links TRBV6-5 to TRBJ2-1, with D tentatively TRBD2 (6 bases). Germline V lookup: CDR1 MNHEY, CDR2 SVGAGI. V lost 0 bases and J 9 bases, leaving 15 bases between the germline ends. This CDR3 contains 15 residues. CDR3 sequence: CASSYSGPGVGEQFF. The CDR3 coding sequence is TGTGCCAGCAGTTACTCCGGGCCGGGGGTCGGTGAGCAGTTCTTC.

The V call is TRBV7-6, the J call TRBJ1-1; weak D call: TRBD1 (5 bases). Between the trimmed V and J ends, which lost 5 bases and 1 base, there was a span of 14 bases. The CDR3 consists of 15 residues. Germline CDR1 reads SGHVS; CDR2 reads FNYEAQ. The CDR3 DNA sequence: TGTGCCAGCAGCCCGACGTCGGGGGGGAACACTGAAGCTTTCTTT. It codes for CASSPTSGGNTEAFF.

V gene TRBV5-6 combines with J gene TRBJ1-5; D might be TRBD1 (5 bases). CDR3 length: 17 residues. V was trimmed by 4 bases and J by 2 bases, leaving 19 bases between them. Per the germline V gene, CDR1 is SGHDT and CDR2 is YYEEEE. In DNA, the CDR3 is TGTGCCAGCAGCCGGGGGGAAGGCCTTCGGGGCAATCAGCCCCAGCATTTT. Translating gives CASSRGEGLRGNQPQHF.

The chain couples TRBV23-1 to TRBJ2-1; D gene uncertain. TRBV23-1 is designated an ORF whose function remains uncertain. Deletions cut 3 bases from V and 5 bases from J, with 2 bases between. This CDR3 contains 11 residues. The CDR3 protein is CASSHNNEQFF. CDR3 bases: TGCGCCAGCAGTCATAACAATGAGCAGTTCTTC.

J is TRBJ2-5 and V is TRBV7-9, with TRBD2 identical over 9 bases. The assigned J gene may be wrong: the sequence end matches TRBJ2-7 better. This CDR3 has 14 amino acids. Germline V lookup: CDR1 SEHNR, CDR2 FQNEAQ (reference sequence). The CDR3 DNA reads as TGTGCCAGCAGCTTGACTAGCGGCCACTACGAGCAGTACTTC. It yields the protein CASSLTSGHYEQYF.

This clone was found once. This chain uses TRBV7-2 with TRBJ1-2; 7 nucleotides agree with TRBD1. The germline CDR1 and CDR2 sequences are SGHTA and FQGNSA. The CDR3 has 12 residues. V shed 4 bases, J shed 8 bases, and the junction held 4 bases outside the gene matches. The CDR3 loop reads CASSSDRPGYTF. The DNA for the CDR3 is TGTGCCAGCAGCTCGGACAGGCCAGGCTACACCTTC.

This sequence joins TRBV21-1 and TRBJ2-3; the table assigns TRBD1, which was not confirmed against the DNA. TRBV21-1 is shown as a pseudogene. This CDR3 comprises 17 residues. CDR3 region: CASSKGNRDRPSCTQYF. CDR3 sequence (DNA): TGTGCCAGCAGCAAAGGTAACCGGGACAGGCCTTCGTGTACGCAGTATTTT.

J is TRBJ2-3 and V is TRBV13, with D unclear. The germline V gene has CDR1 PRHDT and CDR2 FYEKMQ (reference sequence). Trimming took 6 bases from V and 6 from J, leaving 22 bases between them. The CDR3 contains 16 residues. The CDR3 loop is CASRRISAQLFDTQYF. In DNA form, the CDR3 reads TGTGCCAGCAGGAGGATATCCGCTCAACTTTTTGATACGCAGTATTTT. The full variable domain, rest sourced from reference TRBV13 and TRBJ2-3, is AAGVIQSPRHLIKEKRETATLKCYPIPRHDTVYWYQQGPGQDPQFLISFYEKMQSDKGSIPDRFSAQQFSDYHSELNMSSLELGDSALYFCASRRISAQLFDTQYFGPGTRLTVL.

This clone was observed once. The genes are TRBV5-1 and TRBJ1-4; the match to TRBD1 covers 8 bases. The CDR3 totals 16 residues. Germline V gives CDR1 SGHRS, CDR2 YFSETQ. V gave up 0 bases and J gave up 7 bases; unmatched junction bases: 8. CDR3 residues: CASSLVEVRGLEKLFF. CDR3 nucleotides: TGCGCCAGCAGCTTGGTTGAGGTCAGGGGGCTTGAAAAACTGTTTTTT.

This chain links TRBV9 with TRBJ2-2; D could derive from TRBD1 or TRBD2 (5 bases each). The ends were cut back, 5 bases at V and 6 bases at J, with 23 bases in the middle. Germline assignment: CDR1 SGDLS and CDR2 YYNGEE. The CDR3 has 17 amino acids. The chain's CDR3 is CASRGRVGTPGAGELFF. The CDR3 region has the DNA TGTGCCAGCAGGGGAAGAGTCGGGACCCCGGGTGCCGGGGAGCTGTTTTTT.

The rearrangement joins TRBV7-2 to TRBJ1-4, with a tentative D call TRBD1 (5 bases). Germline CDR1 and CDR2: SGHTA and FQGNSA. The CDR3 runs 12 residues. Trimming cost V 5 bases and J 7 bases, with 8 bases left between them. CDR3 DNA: TGTGCCAGCAGCCCGCAGGGTGAAAAACTGTTTTTT. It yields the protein CASSPQGEKLFF.

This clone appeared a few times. The CDR3 sequence is CASSHRVGGGQPQHF. For the CDR3, the DNA is TGTGCCAGCAGCCACCGTGTGGGGGGAGGTCAGCCCCAGCATTTT. This chain joins TRBV7-8 and TRBJ1-5, with D possibly being TRBD1 (5 bases). CDR3 length equals 15 residues. With 5 bases removed from V and 6 bases from J, the gap between germline ends came to 17 bases. Germline assignment: CDR1 SGHVS and CDR2 FQNEAQ.

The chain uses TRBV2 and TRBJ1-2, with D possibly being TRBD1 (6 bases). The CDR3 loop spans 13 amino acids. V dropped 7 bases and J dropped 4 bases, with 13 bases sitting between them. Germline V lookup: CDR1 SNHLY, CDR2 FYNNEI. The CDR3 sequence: CASTLVGAYGYTF. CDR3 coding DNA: TGTGCCAGCACCCTAGTGGGGGCCTATGGCTACACCTTC.

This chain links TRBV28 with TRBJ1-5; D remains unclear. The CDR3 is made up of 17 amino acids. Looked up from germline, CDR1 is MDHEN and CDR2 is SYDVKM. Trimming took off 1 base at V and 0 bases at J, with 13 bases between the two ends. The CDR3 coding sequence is TGTGCCAGCAGTTTATTGCGGGGATTCTATAGCAATCAGCCCCAGCATTTT. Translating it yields CASSLLRGFYSNQPQHF.

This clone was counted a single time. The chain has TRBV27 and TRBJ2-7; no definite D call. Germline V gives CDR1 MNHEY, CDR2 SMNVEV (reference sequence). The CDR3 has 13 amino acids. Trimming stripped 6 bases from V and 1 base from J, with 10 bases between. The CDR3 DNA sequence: TGTGCCAGCAGACGGACCAGTTCCTACGAGCAGTACTTC. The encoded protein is CASRRTSSYEQYF.

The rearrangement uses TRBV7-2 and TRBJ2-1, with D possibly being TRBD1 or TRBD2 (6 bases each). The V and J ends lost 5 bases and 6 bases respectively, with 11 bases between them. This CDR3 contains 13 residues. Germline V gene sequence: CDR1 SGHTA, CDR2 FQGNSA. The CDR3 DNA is TGTGCCAGCAGCCCTCGGGGGCTCAATGAGCAGTTCTTC. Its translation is CASSPRGLNEQFF.

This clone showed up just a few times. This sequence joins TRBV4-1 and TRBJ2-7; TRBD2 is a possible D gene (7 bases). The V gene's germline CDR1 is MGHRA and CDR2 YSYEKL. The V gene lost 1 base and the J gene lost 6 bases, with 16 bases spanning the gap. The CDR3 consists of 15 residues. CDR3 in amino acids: CASSQGIQGRGEQYF. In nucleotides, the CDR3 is TGCGCCAGCAGCCAAGGAATTCAGGGGAGGGGCGAGCAGTACTTC.

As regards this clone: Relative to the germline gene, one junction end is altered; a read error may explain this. The CDR3 loop reads CASSVDDTGELFF. The CDR3 DNA follows: TGTGCTAGCAGCGTAGATGACACCGGGGAGCTGTTTTTT. The J gene is TRBJ2-2, the V gene TRBV7-7; D not certain. Germline V gene data show CDR1 as SSHAT and CDR2 as FNYEAQ (reference sequence). This CDR3 region has 13 residues.

This CDR3 reads CAWSKFGTQYF. As DNA, the CDR3 is TGTGCCTGGAGTAAGTTTGGGACCCAGTACTTC. V is TRBV30 and J is TRBJ2-5, with D unresolved. This CDR3 comprises 11 residues. CDR1 is GTSNPN and CDR2 is SVGIG in the germline V gene (reference sequence). V lost 2 bases to trimming and J lost 7 bases, with 8 bases between them.

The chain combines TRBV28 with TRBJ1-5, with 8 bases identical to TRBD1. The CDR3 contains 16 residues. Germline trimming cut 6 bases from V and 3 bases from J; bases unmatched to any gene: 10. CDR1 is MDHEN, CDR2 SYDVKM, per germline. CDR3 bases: TGTGCCAGCAGGGAGACAGGGGAAGGAGACAATCAGCCCCAGCATTTT. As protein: CASRETGEGDNQPQHF. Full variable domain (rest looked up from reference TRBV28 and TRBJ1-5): DVKVTQSSRYLVKRTGEKVFLECVQDMDHENMFWYRQDPGLGLRLIYFSYDVKMKEKGDIPEGYSVSREKKERFSLILESASTNQTSMYLCASRETGEGDNQPQHFGDGTRLSIL.

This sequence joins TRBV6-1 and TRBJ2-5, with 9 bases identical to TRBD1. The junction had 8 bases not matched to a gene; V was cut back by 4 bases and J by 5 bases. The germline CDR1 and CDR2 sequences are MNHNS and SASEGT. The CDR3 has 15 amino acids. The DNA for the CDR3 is TGTGCCAGCAGTGGAGACAGGGGGAAGTGGGAGACCCAGTACTTC. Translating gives CASSGDRGKWETQYF.

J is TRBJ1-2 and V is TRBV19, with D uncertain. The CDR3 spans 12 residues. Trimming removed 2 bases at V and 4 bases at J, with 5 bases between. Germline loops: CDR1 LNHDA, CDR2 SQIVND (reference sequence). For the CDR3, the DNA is TGTGCCAGTAGTATACAGCTCTATGGCTACACCTTC. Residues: CASSIQLYGYTF.

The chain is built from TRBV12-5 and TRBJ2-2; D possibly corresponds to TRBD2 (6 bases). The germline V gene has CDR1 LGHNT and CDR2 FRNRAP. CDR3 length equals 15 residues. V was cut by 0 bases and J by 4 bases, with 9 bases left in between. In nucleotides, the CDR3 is TGTGCTAGTGGTTTGGTTAGGGGAGGCACCGGGGAGCTGTTTTTT. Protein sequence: CASGLVRGGTGELFF.

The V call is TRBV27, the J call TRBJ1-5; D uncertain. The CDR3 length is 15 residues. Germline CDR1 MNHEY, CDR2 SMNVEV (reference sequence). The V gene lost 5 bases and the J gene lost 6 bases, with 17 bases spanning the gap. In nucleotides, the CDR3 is TGTGCCAGCAGTCGAGCTGTAGGCGAGACTCAGCCCCAGCATTTT. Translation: CASSRAVGETQPQHF.